This TCR beta chain was sequenced for a study of immune cell composition in non-small cell lung cancer (dated by TCRdb to the late 2010s). Regarding the complete study: Histologic subtype, mostly lung adenocarcinoma or squamous cell carcinoma, was determined with H&E together with p63, CK5, Napsin A and TTF-1 immunohistochemistry. Adaptive Biotechnologies TCR-beta sequencing was carried out on about 34 paired NSCLC tumour and non-adjacent lung specimens, as well as on around 24 tumour-only specimens. Supplementary cohort #1 consisted of some eleven lung adenocarcinoma cases with paired tumour/lung TCR-beta sequencing and with TIL populations generated to assess tumour reactivity. The subtype comparisons left out a handful of tumour specimens with TCR-beta data because those specimens were rare histological subtypes. The paper's findings and limits, for the study overall: No significant correlation was found between tumour TCR-beta clonality and smoking pack-years. Tumour-associated clones >0.5% occurred in nearly half of NSCLC cases: about 33% of adenocarcinomas versus roughly three quarters of squamous carcinomas. Only ten or so cases were included in the reactivity cohort, and sequence sharing between tumour-reactive clones and the dominant in vivo tumour-associated clones was not shown. Across more than 9 adenocarcinoma cases, TIL tumour reactivity correlated strongly with maximal tumour-associated clone frequency but not with overall clonality.

TCR-beta CDR3 regions were amplified from genomic DNA by a two-step multiplex PCR, with the second step adding Illumina-compatible adaptors. TCR-beta immunosequencing was performed on an Illumina platform as a commercial immunoSEQ service. From the authors' description of their analysis: Repertoires were summarised by productive clonality and by Top 10 Clones, defined as the percentage of T-cell templates derived from the ten most frequent sequences. Values for productive clonality spanned 0 to 1, where a value of 1 indicated a monoclonal population. Tumour-associated clones were defined as sequences comprising at least 0.1% of tumour T-cell templates but absent from matched non-adjacent lung, identified via log10 scatter plots. Two-group comparisons used Student's t-tests, stages used ANOVA, and relationships used linear regression, analysed in GraphPad Prism7 and R. TCRdb limited this immuneACCESS table to in-frame rearrangements with V and J called. A share of clones is missing; checked studies link under half to unresolved V genes, and the rest is unexplained. V, J and clone size were drawn from that table, and D and trimming were deduced from the DNA. The sample table shows about 4,000 clones, and about 76% are seen once. The biggest ten clones account for roughly 8.3% of the sample.

About this clone itself: It lacks a known antigen. No base qualities exist here, and no much larger clone lies one base off it.

Normal lung samples came from the same patient and consisted of non-adjacent lung tissue collected as far from the tumour as possible, at a distance of at least 3 cm. Genomic DNA was isolated with the QIAamp DNA kit from frozen aliquots of single-cell suspensions that had not been sorted. Tissues were received within 2 hours of resection and were immediately processed into single-cell suspensions. Tissue was broken up mechanically, digested enzymatically with DNase I, collagenase I and hyaluronidase for approximately 31 minutes at 37 degrees C, and then filtered and RBC-lysed. In the germline V gene (reference sequence), CDR1 corresponds to LNHDA and CDR2 to SQIVND. The CDR3 has 15 amino acids, counting the end cysteine and phenylalanine. The sequence is cut down to CDR3 DNA, 45 bases in frame from base 1. Trimming removed 5 bases from V and 7 bases from J; the gene matches leave 13 bases unexplained.

Recombination linked TRBV19 to TRBJ1-2; 7 bases in the junction line up with TRBD1. The sample taken for sequencing was non-adjacent lung tissue. This receptor was obtained from a human donor with non-small cell lung cancer. The CDR3 protein sequence reads: CASSPGPDRVGGYTF. The DNA is as follows: TGTGCCAGTAGTCCAGGCCCTGACAGGGTGGGTGGCTACACCTTC.